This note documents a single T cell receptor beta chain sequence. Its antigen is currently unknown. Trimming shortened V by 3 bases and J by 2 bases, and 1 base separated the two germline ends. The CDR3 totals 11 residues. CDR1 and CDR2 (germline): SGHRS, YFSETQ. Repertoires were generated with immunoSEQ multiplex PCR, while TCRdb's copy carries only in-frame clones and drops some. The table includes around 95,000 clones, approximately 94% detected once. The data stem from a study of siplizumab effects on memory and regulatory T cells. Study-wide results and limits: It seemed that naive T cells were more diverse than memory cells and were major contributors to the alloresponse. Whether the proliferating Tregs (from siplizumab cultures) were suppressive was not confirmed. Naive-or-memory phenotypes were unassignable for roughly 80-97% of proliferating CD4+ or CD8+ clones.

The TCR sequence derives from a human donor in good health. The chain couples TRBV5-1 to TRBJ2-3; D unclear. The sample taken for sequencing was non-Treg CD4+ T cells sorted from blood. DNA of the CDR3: TGCGCCAGCAGCTACACAGATACGCAGTATTTT. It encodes CASSYTDTQYF.